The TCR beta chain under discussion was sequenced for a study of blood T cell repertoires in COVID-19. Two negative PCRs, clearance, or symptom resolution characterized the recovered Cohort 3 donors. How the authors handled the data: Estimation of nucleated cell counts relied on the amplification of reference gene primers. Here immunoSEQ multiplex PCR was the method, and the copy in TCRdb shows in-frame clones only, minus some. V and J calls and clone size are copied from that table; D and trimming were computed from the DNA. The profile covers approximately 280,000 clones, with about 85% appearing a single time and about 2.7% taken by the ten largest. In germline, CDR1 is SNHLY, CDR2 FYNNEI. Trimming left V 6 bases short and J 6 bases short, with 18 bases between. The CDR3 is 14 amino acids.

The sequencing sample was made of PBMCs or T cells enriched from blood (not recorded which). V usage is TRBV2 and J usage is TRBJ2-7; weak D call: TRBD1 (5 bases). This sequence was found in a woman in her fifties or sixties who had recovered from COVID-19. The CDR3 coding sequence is TGTGCCAGCAGCAATCACGGTAGGGGCGGCGAGCAGTACTTC. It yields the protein CASSNHGRGGEQYF.